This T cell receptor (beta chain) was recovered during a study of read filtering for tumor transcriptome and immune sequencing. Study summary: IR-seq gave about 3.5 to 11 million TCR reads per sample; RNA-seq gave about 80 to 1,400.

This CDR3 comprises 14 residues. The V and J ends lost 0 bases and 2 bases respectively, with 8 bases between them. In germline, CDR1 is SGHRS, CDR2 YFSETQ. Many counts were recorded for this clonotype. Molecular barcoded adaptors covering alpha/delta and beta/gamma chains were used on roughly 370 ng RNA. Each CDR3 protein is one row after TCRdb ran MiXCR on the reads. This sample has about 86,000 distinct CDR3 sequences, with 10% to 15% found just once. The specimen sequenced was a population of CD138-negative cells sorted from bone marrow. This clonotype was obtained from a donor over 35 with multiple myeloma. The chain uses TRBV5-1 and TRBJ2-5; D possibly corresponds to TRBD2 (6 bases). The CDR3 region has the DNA TGCGCCAGCAGCTTGGCGGGAGAGCAAGAGACCCAGTACTTC. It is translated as CASSLAGEQETQYF.